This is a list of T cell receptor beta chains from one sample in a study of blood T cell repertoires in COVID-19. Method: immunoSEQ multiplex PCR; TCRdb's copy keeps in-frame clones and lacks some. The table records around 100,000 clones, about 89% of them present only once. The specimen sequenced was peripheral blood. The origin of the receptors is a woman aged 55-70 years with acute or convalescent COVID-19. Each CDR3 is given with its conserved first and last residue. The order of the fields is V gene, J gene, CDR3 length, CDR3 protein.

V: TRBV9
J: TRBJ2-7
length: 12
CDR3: CASSSGGREQYF

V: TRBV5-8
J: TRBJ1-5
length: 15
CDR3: CASSWTGDSNQPQHF

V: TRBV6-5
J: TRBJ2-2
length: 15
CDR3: CASSLQGDGTGELFF

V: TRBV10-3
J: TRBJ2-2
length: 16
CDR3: CAITSQGTTNTGELFF

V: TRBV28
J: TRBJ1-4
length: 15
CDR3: CASSNRKGPGEKLFF

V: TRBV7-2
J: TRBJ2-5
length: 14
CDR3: CASSLAAGLETQYF

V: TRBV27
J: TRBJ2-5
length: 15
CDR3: CASSRASGFQETQYF

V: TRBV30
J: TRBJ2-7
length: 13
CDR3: CACVGTFAYEQYF

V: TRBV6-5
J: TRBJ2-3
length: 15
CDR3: CASSPLAVLTDTQYF

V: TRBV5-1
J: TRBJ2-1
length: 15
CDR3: CASSAVLADGNEQFF

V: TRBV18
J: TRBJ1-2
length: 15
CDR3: CASSPPRGGLEGYTF

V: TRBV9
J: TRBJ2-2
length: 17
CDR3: CASSPLVAGGNTGELFF

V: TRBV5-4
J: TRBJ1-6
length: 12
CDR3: CASSFENSPLHF

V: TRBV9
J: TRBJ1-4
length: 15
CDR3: CASSVAEGVNEKLFF

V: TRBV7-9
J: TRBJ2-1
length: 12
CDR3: CASAPSRAQQFF

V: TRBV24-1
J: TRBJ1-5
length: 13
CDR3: CATAARGEQPQHF

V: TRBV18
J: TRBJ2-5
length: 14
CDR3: CASSPGLFQETQYF

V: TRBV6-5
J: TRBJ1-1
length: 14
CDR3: CASSYYTGGTEAFF

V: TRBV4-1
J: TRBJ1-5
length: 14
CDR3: CASSFDILNQPQHF

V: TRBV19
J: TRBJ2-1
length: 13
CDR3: CASSITPSNEQFF

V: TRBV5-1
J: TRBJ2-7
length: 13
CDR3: CASSLVSTYEQYF

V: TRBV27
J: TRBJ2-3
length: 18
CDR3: CATLRAPGLAGTTDTQYF

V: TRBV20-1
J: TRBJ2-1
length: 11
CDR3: CRGTSGTKQFF

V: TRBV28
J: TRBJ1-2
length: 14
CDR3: CASSLVAGAEGYTF

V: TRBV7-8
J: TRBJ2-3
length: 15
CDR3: CASSLVGGGTDTQYF

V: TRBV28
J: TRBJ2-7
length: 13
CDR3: CASSLARSYEQYF

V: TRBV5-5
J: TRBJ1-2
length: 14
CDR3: CASSLAGQGSGYTF

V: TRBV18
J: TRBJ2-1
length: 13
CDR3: CASSPPSQGEQFF

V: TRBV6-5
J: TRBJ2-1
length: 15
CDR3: CASSYSSPLGDEQFF

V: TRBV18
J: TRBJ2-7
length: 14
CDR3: CASSRTSGVYEQYF

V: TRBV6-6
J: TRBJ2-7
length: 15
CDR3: CASSYGTSGANEQYF

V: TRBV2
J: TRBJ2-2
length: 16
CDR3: CASSEDGGGLPGELFF

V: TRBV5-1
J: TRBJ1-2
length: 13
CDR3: CASKEGANYGYTF

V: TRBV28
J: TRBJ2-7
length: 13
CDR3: CASGTSPYYEQYF

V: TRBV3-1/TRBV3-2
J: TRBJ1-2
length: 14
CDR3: CASSLGQGGYGYTF

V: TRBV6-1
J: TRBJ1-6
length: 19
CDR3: CASSESPLLTAVLNSPLHF

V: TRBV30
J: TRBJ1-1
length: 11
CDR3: CAWTRVTEAFF

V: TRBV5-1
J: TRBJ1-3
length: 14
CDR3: CASSLSTGLNTIYF

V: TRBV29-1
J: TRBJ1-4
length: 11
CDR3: CSVAFNEKLFF

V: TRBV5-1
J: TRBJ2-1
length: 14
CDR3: CASSLAGGPREQFF

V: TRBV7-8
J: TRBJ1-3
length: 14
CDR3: CASSLQGTGNTIYF

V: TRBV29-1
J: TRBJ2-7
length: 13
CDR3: CSVEGTGAYEQYF

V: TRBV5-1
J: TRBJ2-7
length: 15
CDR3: CASSWSADSSYEQYF

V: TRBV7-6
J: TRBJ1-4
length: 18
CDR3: CASKNRAGTAGSNEKLFF

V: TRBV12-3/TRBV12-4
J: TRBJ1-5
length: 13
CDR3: CASGRGGNQPQHF

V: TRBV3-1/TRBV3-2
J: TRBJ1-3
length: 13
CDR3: CASSYRGAYTIYF

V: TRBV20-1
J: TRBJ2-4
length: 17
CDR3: CSASVTSGRGAKNIQYF

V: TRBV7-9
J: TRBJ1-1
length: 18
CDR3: CASSFMPTLGQGITEAFF

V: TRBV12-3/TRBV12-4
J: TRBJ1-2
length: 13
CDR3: CASGSDGDYGYTF

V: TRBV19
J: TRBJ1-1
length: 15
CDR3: CASSEMAGANTEAFF

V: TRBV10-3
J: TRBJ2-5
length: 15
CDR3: CAISEAVTGQETQYF

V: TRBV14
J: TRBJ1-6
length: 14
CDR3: CASSQLDTASPLHF

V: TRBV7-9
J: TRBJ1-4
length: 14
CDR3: CASSLTGGTEKLFF

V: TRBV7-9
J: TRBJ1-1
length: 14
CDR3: CASSLQAGNTEAFF

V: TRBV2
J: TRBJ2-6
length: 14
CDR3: CASSLSQGANVLTF